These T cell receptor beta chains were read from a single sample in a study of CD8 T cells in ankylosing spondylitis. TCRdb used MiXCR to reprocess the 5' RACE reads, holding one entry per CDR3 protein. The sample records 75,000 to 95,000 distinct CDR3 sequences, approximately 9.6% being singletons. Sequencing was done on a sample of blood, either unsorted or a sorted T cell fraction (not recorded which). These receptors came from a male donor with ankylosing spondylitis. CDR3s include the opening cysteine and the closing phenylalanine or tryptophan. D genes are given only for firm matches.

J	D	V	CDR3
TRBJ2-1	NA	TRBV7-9	CASSLDWGSYNEQFF
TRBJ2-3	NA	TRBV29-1	CSAMGGHSSTDTQYF
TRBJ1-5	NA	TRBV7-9	CASQGGNQPQHF
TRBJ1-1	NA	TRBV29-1	CSSEGGMNTEAFF
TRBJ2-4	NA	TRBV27	CASSRAPSAKNIQYF
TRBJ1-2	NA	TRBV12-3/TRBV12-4	CASSFGSNYGYTF
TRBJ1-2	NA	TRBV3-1	CASSQEGPYGYTF
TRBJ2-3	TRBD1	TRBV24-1	CATSDFRTQGASTDTQYF
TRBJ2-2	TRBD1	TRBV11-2	CASSAHRGNTGELFF
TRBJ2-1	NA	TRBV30	CAWYRYTRNEQFF
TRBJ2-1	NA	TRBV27	CASSLPGEEQFF
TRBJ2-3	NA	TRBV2	CASLPLTGGTDTQYF
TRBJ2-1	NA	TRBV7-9	CASSLDSREQFF
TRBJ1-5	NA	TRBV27	CASSQGSGSNQPQHF
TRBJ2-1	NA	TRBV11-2	CASSLGRGGNEQFF
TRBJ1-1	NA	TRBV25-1	CASREGGGSLYIEAFF
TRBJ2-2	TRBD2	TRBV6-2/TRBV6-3	CASSYGTSGRAMDTGELFF
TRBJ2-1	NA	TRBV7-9	CATTGMKNEQFF
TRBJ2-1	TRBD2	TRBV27	CASSPGLAGVGEQFF
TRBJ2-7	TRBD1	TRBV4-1	CASSQEGGPGTVTYEQYF
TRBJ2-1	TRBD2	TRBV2	CASSETSGGVGNEQFF
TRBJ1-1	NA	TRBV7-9	CASSLERFEAFF
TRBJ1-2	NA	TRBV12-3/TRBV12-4	CASSSSYGYTF
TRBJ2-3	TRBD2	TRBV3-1	CASSQRYGLAGPDTQYF
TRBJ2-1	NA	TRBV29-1	CSVRQANEQFF
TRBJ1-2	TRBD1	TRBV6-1	CASSSRGSSKGGYTF
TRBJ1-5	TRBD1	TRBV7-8	CASSETGGGQPQHF
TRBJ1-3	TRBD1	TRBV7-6	CASSTGQGTGNTIYF
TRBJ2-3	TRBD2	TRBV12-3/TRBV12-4	CASSFPPSGTTADTQYF